This TCR beta chain comes out of a study of blood T cell repertoires in COVID-19. Germline CDR1 SGHNT, CDR2 YYREEE (reference sequence). CDR3 length: 13 amino acids. The germline V and J ends were trimmed by 5 bases and 4 bases, with 7 bases remaining between them. Libraries were prepared by immunoSEQ multiplex PCR; TCRdb keeps only in-frame clonotypes and omits some of them. Among around 130,000 clones listed, 75% to 80% were seen once. The chain uses TRBV5-4 and TRBJ2-6; D is possibly TRBD2 (5 bases). What was sequenced was peripheral blood. The TCR originated in a human donor in a cohort sampled during active COVID-19. CDR3 region: CASRPGGANVLTF. In DNA, the CDR3 is TGTGCCAGCAGGCCGGGGGGGGCCAACGTCCTGACTTTC.